Given below is one TCR beta chain in context. The specificity of this receptor is unknown. The sample holds no much larger clone one base away, and base qualities are not on file. Taken with the paper, the label for time point translates to: about 28 days (+/-7) after the second vaccine dose. AZD1222 recipients given second doses at about 4 weeks or at about 12 weeks were pooled, since spike-specific TCR depth and breadth were not found to differ between the two schedules. Vaccinee samples were obtained from the UK trials COV001 and COV002, which included a single-blind randomized controlled phase 2/3 trial of AZD1222 (ChAdOx1 nCoV-19) in healthy adults. For TCRbeta chain sequencing, PBMC samples were collected from trial participants at day 0 and at day 28 after the second dose. V loses 2 bases, J loses 6 bases, and the germline ends lie 17 bases apart. Via the germline V gene, CDR1 is SGHAT and CDR2 FQNNGV. The CDR3 has 17 amino acids, counting the end cysteine and phenylalanine. Of all the DNA, just the CDR3 is kept, 51 bases in frame from base 1.

This entry comes from a study of T cell responses to AZD1222 COVID-19 vaccine (dated by TCRdb to the early 2020s). Background for the entire study: A total of about 240 trial participants underwent TCR sequencing, of whom some 210 received two doses of AZD1222 and 26 received two doses of the MenACWY control vaccine. Trial participants were enrolled into age subgroups of 18-55, 56-69 and 70-plus years, which contained around 150, 29 and 61 TCR-sequenced participants, respectively. Here is what the overall study found, with its caveats: No day 14 peak-response samples were available, so repertoires were characterized only after the peak T cell response. Nearly half of unique spike-specific TCRs reportedly recognized epitopes outside regions mutated in the B.1.351 and B.1.1.7 variants. After two AZD1222 doses, spike-specific TCR breadth and depth were significantly higher than at day 0 and than in MenACWY recipients. The 56-69-year group was small, and its depth increase did not reach significance, likely because of low power. Participants were mostly white British, with more females than males. The authors suggested clonal diversity may have been underestimated. The vaccine-associated CD4 TCRs covered the entire spike protein, and the dominant responses fell in regions 160-218 and 743-854. Conclusions about previously exposed vaccinees are limited, since just six AZD1222 recipients were seropositive for SARS-CoV-2 at baseline.

The CDR3 regions of human TCRbeta chains were subjected to immunosequencing. As for the original processing: Repertoire TCRs were matched against a reference library of SARS-CoV-2-specific TCRs generated with the MIRA antigen-specificity platform. Breadth meant the fraction of unique TCRs that were SARS-CoV-2-associated, whereas depth meant the fraction of total T cells that were SARS-CoV-2-associated. Using the MIRA data, each spike-specific TCR was assigned both to the spike region to which the TCR was reactive and to a CD4 or CD8 class. Log10-transformed breadth and depth values were compared by one-way ANOVA with Sidak's multiple comparisons tests. Here the immuneACCESS table is served through TCRdb, limited to in-frame sequences with V and J called. Missing clones are a known gap in these copies; in checked studies unresolved V genes cover under half, and the rest lacks a known reason. V and J calls and clone size are as listed in that table; D and trimming were resolved from the DNA. For this sample the table gives 90,000 to 120,000 clones, of which 70% to 90% were detected only once. The ten largest clones add up to less than 6% of the sample.

The TCR comes from an adult who received the AZD1222 COVID-19 vaccine. The sequence is built from TRBV11-2 and TRBJ1-6; the D gene is perhaps TRBD1, from 6 matching bases. The sample consisted of peripheral blood, taken 28 days after the second AZD1222 dose. The CDR3 protein sequence reads: CASSLLVAGVSNSPLHF. The DNA sequence is as follows: TGTGCCAGCAGCTTATTAGTGGCAGGGGTTAGTAATTCACCCCTCCACTTT.